These 21 T cell receptor beta chains came from one sample sequenced in a study of human T cells and chemical hapten exposure. A single record per CDR3 protein comes from TCRdb applying MiXCR to the RACE reads. The data contain 120,000 or so distinct CDR3 sequences, roughly 14% of them seen just once; the ten biggest clones take up about 3%. The time point here: pre-sensitization, week 0. Treatment given: therapeutic diphenylcyclopropenone sensitization with weekly scalp DPC. Sample: whole blood, taken in connection with sensitization to the hapten diphenylcyclopropenone (DPC). These receptors all come from a young woman with alopecia areata. Some clones in this sample may be carry-over from other donors' samples.

V is TRBV4-2 and J is TRBJ2-5, with 7 nucleotides matching TRBD2. Trimming cost V 0 bases and J 3 bases; bases outside gene matches: 1. The CDR3 totals 14 residues. Germline V CDR1 and CDR2: LGHNA, YNFKEQ. The CDR3 region is CASSQDAGEETQYF. CDR3 bases: TGTGCCAGCAGCCAAGATGCGGGGGAAGAGACCCAGTACTTC.

The sample holds many counts of this clonotype. The rearrangement joins TRBV9 to TRBJ2-7, with D tentatively TRBD1 (5 bases). Germline CDR1 SGDLS, CDR2 YYNGEE. V was shortened by 0 bases and J by 3 bases, with 13 bases between the two germline ends. CDR3 length: 15 residues. The CDR3 here is CASSVGAGKGYEQYF. In nucleotides, the CDR3 is TGTGCCAGCAGCGTAGGCGCAGGGAAGGGCTACGAGCAGTACTTC.

This clonotype has a count of ten or more. V gene TRBV23-1 combines with J gene TRBJ1-1; no clear D gene. TRBV23-1 is placed among ORFs of uncertain function. CDR3 length: 14 amino acids. V was shortened by 4 bases and J by 1 base, with 10 bases between the two germline ends. In DNA, the CDR3 is TGCGCCAGCAGTCCGCGTACGACGAACACTGAAGCTTTCTTT. Its protein is CASSPRTTNTEAFF.

This chain uses TRBV28 with TRBJ2-7; D unresolved. This CDR3 is built from 12 residues. Germline CDR1 is MDHEN and CDR2 is SYDVKM. The V and J ends lost 2 bases and 2 bases respectively, with 4 bases between them. CDR3 coding DNA: TGTGCCAGCAGTTTACGGGCCTACGAGCAGTACTTC. Translated: CASSLRAYEQYF.

CDR3 in DNA: TGTGCCAGCAGCTTAGACGGTCTCAACCTAGCCAAAAACATTCAGTACTTC. This translates into CASSLDGLNLAKNIQYF. The V call is TRBV11-2, the J call TRBJ2-4, with unresolved D. The CDR3 consists of 17 residues. V was cut by 0 bases and J by 0 bases, with 12 bases left in between. CDR1 and CDR2 from the germline V gene are SGHAT and FQNNGV.

The sample holds a few counts of this clonotype. The chain carries TRBV13 and TRBJ1-4; the D is unclear. Germline lookup yields CDR1 PRHDT and CDR2 FYEKMQ (reference sequence). The CDR3 is made up of 12 amino acids. The V end was cut by 0 bases, the J end by 8 bases, with 4 bases between. The chain's CDR3 is CASSLGREKLFF. CDR3 in DNA: TGTGCCAGCAGCTTAGGGAGGGAAAAACTGTTTTTT. The full variable domain, in which reference TRBV13 and TRBJ1-4 provide the parts outside the CDR3, is AAGVIQSPRHLIKEKRETATLKCYPIPRHDTVYWYQQGPGQDPQFLISFYEKMQSDKGSIPDRFSAQQFSDYHSELNMSSLELGDSALYFCASSLGREKLFFGSGTQLSVL.

This clonotype has a count of ten or more. The chain carries TRBV9 and TRBJ2-3; 9 bases are a match to TRBD2. CDR1 SGDLS and CDR2 YYNGEE come from the germline V gene. V shed 4 bases, J shed 2 bases, and the junction held 11 bases outside the gene matches. The length of the CDR3 is 17 residues. The CDR3 region has the DNA TGTGCCAGCAGCCCGGTGAGGAGCGGGGGGCCCACAGATACGCAGTATTTT. As protein: CASSPVRSGGPTDTQYF. Supplemented by reference TRBV9 and TRBJ2-3, the full variable domain reads DSGVTQTPKHLITATGQRVTLRCSPRSGDLSVYWYQQSLDQGLQFLIQYYNGEERAKGNILERFSAQQFPDLHSELNLSSLELGDSALYFCASSPVRSGGPTDTQYFGPGTRLTVL.

This clonotype showed up just a few times. The chain combines TRBV10-1 with TRBJ1-1; D not resolved. Trimming left V 7 bases short and J 0 bases short, with 9 bases between. The CDR3 has 13 amino acids. Germline-derived CDR1 and CDR2 are WNHNN and SYGVQD (reference sequence). In DNA form, the CDR3 reads TGCGCCAGCACCGCAGGTATGAACACTGAAGCTTTCTTT. This encodes CASTAGMNTEAFF.

This sequence joins TRBV7-9 and TRBJ1-4; perhaps TRBD1 as D (5 bases). Germline loops: CDR1 SEHNR, CDR2 FQNEAQ (reference sequence). CDR3 length: 13 amino acids. V was cut by 5 bases and J by 8 bases, with 12 bases left in between. In DNA form, the CDR3 reads TGTGCCAGCAGCCAAGGGGCGGAGGAAAAACTGTTTTTT. This gives the protein CASSQGAEEKLFF.

The DNA of the CDR3 is TGCAGTGCTGGGTTAGCGGGGGGTGAGACCCAGTACTTC. This codes for CSAGLAGGETQYF. V and J are TRBV20-1 and TRBJ2-5, with 10 bases identical to TRBD2. The CDR3 length is 13 residues. Germline V gene data show CDR1 as DFQATT and CDR2 as SNEGSKA (reference sequence). J was trimmed by 5 bases and V by 5 bases; bases with no gene match: 5.

The rearrangement links TRBV6-1 to TRBJ1-5; 7 nucleotides agree with TRBD1. With 6 bases clipped from V and 4 bases from J, the junction kept 15 bases outside the gene matches. The CDR3 has 17 amino acids. Per the germline V gene, CDR1 is MNHNS and CDR2 is SASEGT. The CDR3 region is CASSSTGVGGRNQPQHF. The CDR3 DNA reads TGTGCCAGCAGCTCAACAGGGGTTGGTGGTCGAAATCAGCCCCAGCATTTT.

The chain has TRBV20-1 and TRBJ2-6, with D uncertain. Per germline, CDR1 DFQATT and CDR2 SNEGSKA (reference sequence). The CDR3 has 14 residues. CDR3 DNA: TGCAGCCCCGGCAGGATCGGTGGGGCCAACGTCCTGACTTTC. Protein sequence: CSPGRIGGANVLTF.

This clonotype turned up a few times. This chain joins TRBV6-2 or TRBV6-3 and TRBJ1-6; D gene ambiguous. Germline CDR1 reads MNHEY; CDR2 reads SVGEGT. V shed 5 bases and J shed 7 bases, with 18 bases lying between them. The CDR3 extends over 16 amino acids. This CDR3 reads CASSNANYLGNSPLHF. The CDR3, as DNA: TGTGCCAGCAGTAACGCCAACTACTTGGGGAATTCACCCCTCCACTTT.

This clonotype came up many times. The genes are TRBV18 and TRBJ2-6; 7 positions agree with TRBD1. The CDR3 runs 18 residues. With 6 bases clipped from V and 2 bases from J, the junction kept 13 bases outside the gene matches. CDR1 is KGHSH and CDR2 is LQKENI in the germline V gene. CDR3 in DNA: TGTGCCAGCTCGCTTACGACCGACAGGGCGCCTGGGGCCAACGTCCTGACTTTC. Amino acids: CASSLTTDRAPGANVLTF.

In this sample, this clonotype turned up many times. CDR3: CASRYPDRERYTF. For the CDR3, the DNA is TGTGCCAGCCGGTACCCGGACAGGGAGAGATACACCTTC. J is TRBJ1-2 and V is TRBV27; TRBD1 matches at 8 bases. This CDR3 is built from 13 residues. The ends lost 8 bases at V and 11 bases at J; junction bases unmatched: 13. Per germline, CDR1 MNHEY and CDR2 SMNVEV (reference sequence).

V gene TRBV7-9 combines with J gene TRBJ1-2, with D unclear. Germline CDR1 and CDR2: SEHNR and FQNEAQ (reference sequence). V lost 5 bases and J 4 bases, leaving 11 bases between the germline ends. This CDR3 spans 13 amino acids. Written as DNA, the CDR3 is TGTGCCAGCAGCGAAAAGGCAGCCTATGGCTACACCTTC. Its protein is CASSEKAAYGYTF.

This clonotype has only a few counts. The V gene is TRBV5-6, the J gene TRBJ2-2, with D maybe TRBD1 (5 bases). The CDR3 is made up of 15 amino acids. Germline lookup yields CDR1 SGHDT and CDR2 YYEEEE. V was cut by 2 bases and J by 4 bases, with 12 bases left in between. In DNA form, the CDR3 reads TGTGCCAGCAGCTTTCGACAGAGGAGCACCGGGGAGCTGTTTTTT. Translation: CASSFRQRSTGELFF.

This chain connects TRBV20-1 to TRBJ2-7, with 10 bases that match TRBD1. Germline values: CDR1 DFQATT, CDR2 SNEGSKA (reference sequence). Trimming took 6 bases from V and 2 from J; bases not matched to a gene: 10. The length of the CDR3 is 15 residues. DNA for the CDR3: TGCAGTGCCCACGGACATGGGACAGGGGCCTACGAGCAGTACTTC. Residues: CSAHGHGTGAYEQYF.

Many counts were recorded for this clonotype. The chain carries TRBV6-2 or TRBV6-3 and TRBJ2-5, with D perhaps matching TRBD2 (6 bases). Looked up from germline, CDR1 is MNHEY and CDR2 is SVGEGT. Between the trimmed V and J ends, which lost 4 bases and 7 bases, there was a span of 16 bases. The CDR3 covers 14 residues. CDR3 protein: CASSSRAGLGTQYF. The DNA for the CDR3 is TGTGCCAGCAGTTCACGGGCGGGGCTCGGGACCCAGTACTTC.

This clonotype occurred many times. V gene TRBV7-6 combines with J gene TRBJ1-1, with a tentative D call TRBD1 (6 bases). In germline, CDR1 is SGHVS, CDR2 FNYEAQ. CDR3 length: 11 amino acids. The V and J ends lost 4 bases and 12 bases respectively, with 12 bases between them. DNA for the CDR3: TGTGCCAGCAGCTCCGGACAGATCTCTTTCTTT. Translating gives CASSSGQISFF.

This clonotype has at least ten counts. This rearrangement joins TRBV7-9 to TRBJ1-1, with a possible D match to TRBD1 (5 bases). In germline, CDR1 is SEHNR, CDR2 FQNEAQ (reference sequence). Trimming removed 4 bases from V and 11 bases from J, with 17 bases in between. The CDR3 runs to 13 residues. CDR3 sequence reads: CASSSWGLEVAFF. CDR3 DNA sequence: TGTGCCAGCAGCTCCTGGGGCCTGGAGGTGGCTTTCTTT.